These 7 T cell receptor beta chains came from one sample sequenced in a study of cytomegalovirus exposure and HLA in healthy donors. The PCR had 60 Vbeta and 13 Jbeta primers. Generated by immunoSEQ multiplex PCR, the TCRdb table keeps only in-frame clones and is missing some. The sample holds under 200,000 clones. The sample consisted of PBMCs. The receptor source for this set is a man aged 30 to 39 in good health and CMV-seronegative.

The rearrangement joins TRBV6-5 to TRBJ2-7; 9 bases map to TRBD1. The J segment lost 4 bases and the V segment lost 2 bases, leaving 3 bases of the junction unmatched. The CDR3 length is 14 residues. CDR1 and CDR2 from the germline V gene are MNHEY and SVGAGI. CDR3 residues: CASSYGTGTYEQYF. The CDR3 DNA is TGTGCCAGCAGTTACGGGACAGGGACATACGAGCAGTACTTC.

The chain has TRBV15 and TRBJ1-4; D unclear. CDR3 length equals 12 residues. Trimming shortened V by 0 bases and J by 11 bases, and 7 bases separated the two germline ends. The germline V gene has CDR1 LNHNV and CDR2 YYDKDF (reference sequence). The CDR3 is CATSRDRLKLFF. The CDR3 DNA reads TGTGCCACCAGCAGAGACAGACTCAAACTGTTTTTT.

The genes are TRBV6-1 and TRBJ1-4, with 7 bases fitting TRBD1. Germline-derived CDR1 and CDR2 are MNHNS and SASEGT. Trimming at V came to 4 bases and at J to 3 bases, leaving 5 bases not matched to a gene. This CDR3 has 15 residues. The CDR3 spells CASSGGQVPNEKLFF. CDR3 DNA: TGTGCCAGCAGTGGAGGACAGGTACCTAATGAAAAACTGTTTTTT.

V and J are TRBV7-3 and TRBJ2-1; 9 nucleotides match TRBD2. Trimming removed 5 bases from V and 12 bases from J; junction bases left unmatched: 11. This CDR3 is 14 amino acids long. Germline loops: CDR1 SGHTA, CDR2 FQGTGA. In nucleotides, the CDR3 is TGTGCCAGCAGCCCCGGGACTAGCAGCTTATGGCAGTTCTTC. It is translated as CASSPGTSSLWQFF.

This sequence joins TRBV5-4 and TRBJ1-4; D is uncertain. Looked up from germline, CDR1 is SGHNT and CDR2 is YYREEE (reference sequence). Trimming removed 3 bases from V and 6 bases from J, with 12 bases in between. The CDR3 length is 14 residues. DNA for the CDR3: TGTGCCAGCAGCTCGCCCAAAACGGATGAAAAACTGTTTTTT. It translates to CASSSPKTDEKLFF. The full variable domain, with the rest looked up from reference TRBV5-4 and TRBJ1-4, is ETGVTQSPTHLIKTRGQQVTLRCSSQSGHNTVSWYQQALGQGPQFIFQYYREEENGRGNFPPRFSGLQFPNYSSELNVNALELDDSALYLCASSSPKTDEKLFFGSGTQLSVL.

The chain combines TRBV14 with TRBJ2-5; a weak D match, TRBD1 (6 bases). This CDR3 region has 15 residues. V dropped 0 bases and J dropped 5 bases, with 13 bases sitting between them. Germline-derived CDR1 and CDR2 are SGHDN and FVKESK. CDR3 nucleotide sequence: TGTGCCAGCAGCCAAGATATGAGGGGGTGGGAGACCCAGTACTTC. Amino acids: CASSQDMRGWETQYF.

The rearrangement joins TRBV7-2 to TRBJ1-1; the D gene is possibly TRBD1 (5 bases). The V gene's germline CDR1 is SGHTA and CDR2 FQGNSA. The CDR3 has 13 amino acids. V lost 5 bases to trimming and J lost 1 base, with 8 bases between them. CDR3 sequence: CASSQGQNTEAFF. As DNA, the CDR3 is TGTGCCAGCAGCCAAGGACAGAACACTGAAGCTTTCTTT.